Listed below are T cell receptor beta chains from one sample, sequenced in a study of PD-1 blockade in classical Hodgkin lymphoma. Data came from immunoSEQ multiplex PCR; TCRdb stores just in-frame clones and leaves some out. Here the sample spans roughly 56,000 clones, roughly 91% being singletons. The specimen comprised peripheral blood mononuclear cells (PBMCs), sampled before the second cycle of nivolumab. The receptors come from a human donor with classical Hodgkin lymphoma. Both conserved end residues are part of each CDR3. A D gene is named only where the DNA matches it firmly. Size is stated for part of the rows, as once, few or many counts, or as a class when the clone is expanded.

v_call	clone_size	d_call	j_call	cdr3_nt	cdr3_aa
TRBV19	NA	NA	TRBJ2-7	TGTGCCAGTAGTATAGTCCTCTACCGAGACCACTCCTACGAGCAGTACTTC	CASSIVLYRDHSYEQYF
TRBV7-9	NA	TRBD2	TRBJ2-3	TGTGCCAGCAGCTCTAGCGGGGGCCATGGGACAGATACGCAGTATTTT	CASSSSGGHGTDTQYF
TRBV5-1	NA	NA	TRBJ1-1	TGCGCCAGCAGCTTGGAGCGGACGAGGGGGGCTTTCTTT	CASSLERTRGAFF
TRBV5-1	NA	TRBD1	TRBJ2-1	TGCGCCAGCAGCTTGGTAGGACAGGTCTACAATGAGCAGTTCTTC	CASSLVGQVYNEQFF
TRBV9	NA	TRBD2	TRBJ2-5	TGTGCCAGCAGCGTTAGCGGGGGGGTAGGAGAGACCCAGTACTTC	CASSVSGGVGETQYF
TRBV27	NA	TRBD1	TRBJ1-2	TGTGCCAGCAGTTTCCAGGACAGGGGTAACTATGGCTACACCTTC	CASSFQDRGNYGYTF
TRBV5-1	NA	TRBD2	TRBJ2-5	TGCGCCAGCAGCGGGACTAGCGGGGACTATACCCAGTACTTC	CASSGTSGDYTQYF
TRBV19	NA	NA	TRBJ2-5	TGTGCCAGTAGTACCTGGACAACACAAGAGACCCAGTACTTC	CASSTWTTQETQYF
TRBV13	NA	TRBD2	TRBJ2-7	TGTGCCAGCAGAGACGGGGGGGGTACCTACGAGCAGTACTTC	CASRDGGGTYEQYF
TRBV19	NA	NA	TRBJ2-3	TGTGCCACTTCTATTCAGGGGAGCACAGATACGCAGTATTTT	CATSIQGSTDTQYF
TRBV10-1	NA	NA	TRBJ2-1	TGCGCCAGCAGTGTCAGCGTCGCCAACAATGAGCAGTTCTTC	CASSVSVANNEQFF
TRBV5-1	once	NA	TRBJ1-4	TGCGCCAGCAGCTTTGGGGGCATCGGGACTAATGAAAAACTGTTTTTT	CASSFGGIGTNEKLFF
TRBV13	NA	TRBD1	TRBJ2-7	TGTGCCAGCAGCTTCTACAGGGGAACCTACGAGCAGTACTTC	CASSFYRGTYEQYF
TRBV18	NA	NA	TRBJ1-4	TGTGCCAGCTCCCCCTACGAGGGTGAAAAACTGTTTTTT	CASSPYEGEKLFF
TRBV5-1	NA	TRBD1	TRBJ1-1	TGCGCCAGCAGCTTGCACAGGGGAGATACTGAAGCTTTCTTT	CASSLHRGDTEAFF
TRBV7-8	NA	NA	TRBJ2-5	TGTGCCAGCAGCTTAGTTGTACAAGAGACCCAGTACTTC	CASSLVVQETQYF
TRBV14	NA	NA	TRBJ2-7	TGTGCCAGCAGCCCAACGTGGCACCTCTACGAGCAGTACTTC	CASSPTWHLYEQYF